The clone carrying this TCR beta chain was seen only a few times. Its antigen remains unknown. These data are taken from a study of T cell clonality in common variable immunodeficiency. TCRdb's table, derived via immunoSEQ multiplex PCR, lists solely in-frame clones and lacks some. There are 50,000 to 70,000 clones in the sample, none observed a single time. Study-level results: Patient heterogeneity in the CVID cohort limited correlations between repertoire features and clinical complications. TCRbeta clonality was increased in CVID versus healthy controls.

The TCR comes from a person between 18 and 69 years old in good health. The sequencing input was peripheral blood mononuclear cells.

The CDR3 reads CASSFGQGARPLHF. CDR3 bases read: TGTGCCAGCAGCTTCGGACAGGGGGCTCGTCCC. V is TRBV7-2 and J is TRBJ1-6, with 11 bases lining up with TRBD1. The DNA ends 3 residues before the CDR3 does, and the rest of the CDR3 is filled in from the germline J gene. The CDR3 loop spans 14 amino acids. CDR1 and CDR2 (germline): SGHTA, FQGNSA.